This T cell receptor (beta chain) was sequenced during a study of control samples from healthy donors and cancer patients. Only in-frame clones appear in the TCRdb table, and some are missing; sequencing was by immunoSEQ multiplex PCR. The table includes about 170,000 clones, 91% detected once. The length of the CDR3 is 14 residues. Per germline, CDR1 MDHEN and CDR2 SYDVKM. V was shortened by 4 bases and J by 5 bases, with 12 bases between the two germline ends. Sequencing was done on a sample of blood. The origin of this receptor is a woman aged 25 to 39 in good health. This sequence joins TRBV28 and TRBJ1-5, with a weak D call TRBD1 (6 bases). The CDR3 loop is CASSYGGADQPQHF. The DNA of the CDR3 is TGTGCCAGCAGTTACGGGGGGGCTGATCAGCCCCAGCATTTT. Looking up the rest from reference TRBV28 and TRBJ1-5 gives the full variable domain: DVKVTQSSRYLVKRTGEKVFLECVQDMDHENMFWYRQDPGLGLRLIYFSYDVKMKEKGDIPEGYSVSREKKERFSLILESASTNQTSMYLCASSYGGADQPQHFGDGTRLSIL.